The T cell receptor (beta chain) under discussion was sequenced for a study of CXCR3-negative and CXCR3-positive naive CD8 T cells. Triplicate 300,000-cell sorts were made of each CD8+ T cell subset. The authors gated naive CD8+ T cells as CD45RO-CCR7+CD27+CD95-. The libraries of TRB cDNA were prepared using 5' RACE with UMI labels. No DNA is given; TCRdb re-called the 5' RACE reads and lists each CDR3 protein once. This sample's clone table lists about 140,000 distinct CDR3 sequences. Germline V lookup: CDR1 MGHDK, CDR2 SYGVNS. The CDR3 length is 15 residues. On this clonotype: Its antigen is as yet unknown.

Findings of the study overall: Comparably high diversity was seen in both naive subsets, and much lower diversity in memory CD8+ cells. CXCR3-expressing naive cells carried TRB CDR3s more hydrophobic than those of CXCR3-negative naive cells.

Sequencing was performed on naive CXCR3+ CD8+ T cells from blood. The subset here: CD45RO-CCR7+CD27+CD95- naive CD8+ T cells expressing CXCR3 (TNR3+). The sequence was collected from a human donor in good health. Some clones in this sample may be carry-over from other donors' samples. The rearrangement links TRBV25-1 to TRBJ2-2; TCRdb indicates TRBD2, and absent DNA this call remains unverified. CDR3 loop: CASRDVAGVAGELFF.